The 15 T cell receptor beta chains presented below share a single source sample, sequenced in a study of T cell changes during pregnancy in multiple sclerosis. Profiling relied on immunoSEQ multiplex PCR, and the TCRdb table lists in-frame clones only, not all of them. This repertoire shows 85,000 to 120,000 clones, roughly 90% found once; its top ten account for around 1.5%. Here the sequenced sample was peripheral blood, taken after pregnancy. These receptors all stem from a female donor with multiple sclerosis, enrolled in a pregnancy study.

The J gene is TRBJ1-5, the V gene TRBV6-1; 11 nucleotides line up with TRBD1. V was clipped by 7 bases and J by 7 bases; unmatched bases: 6. In germline, CDR1 is MNHNS, CDR2 SASEGT. CDR3 length equals 14 residues. Here the CDR3 DNA reads TGTGCCAGCAAGGGGACAGGGGGACGGCAGCCCCAGCATTTT. It translates to CASKGTGGRQPQHF.

The chain joins TRBV2 to TRBJ1-4, with a tentative D call TRBD1 (6 bases). This CDR3 spans 14 amino acids. CDR1 is SNHLY and CDR2 is FYNNEI in the germline V gene. Trimming pared 5 bases from V and 3 bases from J, leaving 10 bases between. CDR3 in amino acids: CASSPGAANEKLFF. The CDR3 region has the DNA TGTGCCAGCAGTCCAGGGGCTGCTAATGAAAAACTGTTTTTT. The full variable domain, completed using reference TRBV2 and TRBJ1-4, is EPEVTQTPSHQVTQMGQEVILRCVPISNHLYFYWYRQILGQKVEFLVSFYNNEISEKSEIFDDQFSVERPDGSNFTLKIRSTKLEDSAMYFCASSPGAANEKLFFGSGTQLSVL.

The chain links TRBV7-3 to TRBJ2-1, with TRBD2 matching 11 bases. Germline V gene data show CDR1 as SGHTA and CDR2 as FQGTGA. V shed 3 bases and J 5 bases; nucleotides not matched to a gene: 12. The CDR3 is 18 amino acids. The CDR3 reads CASSFPLLAGVPDNEQFF. CDR3 nucleotide sequence: TGTGCCAGCAGCTTCCCCTTACTAGCGGGAGTTCCGGACAATGAGCAGTTCTTC.

The rearrangement links TRBV2 to TRBJ1-1, with TRBD1 as a possible D gene (5 bases). CDR3 size: 16 residues. Germline V CDR1 and CDR2: SNHLY, FYNNEI. The V end was cut by 5 bases, the J end by 4 bases, with 20 bases between. In DNA form, the CDR3 reads TGTGCCAGCAGTCCAGGGTTCTTGCATGAAGGCACTGAAGCTTTCTTT. It encodes CASSPGFLHEGTEAFF.

V and J are TRBV4-2 and TRBJ2-7, with D maybe TRBD1 (5 bases). The germline V gene encodes CDR1 LGHNA and CDR2 YNFKEQ. V lost 0 bases and J 2 bases, leaving 11 bases between the germline ends. CDR3 length: 15 residues. CDR3 nucleotides: TGTGCCAGCAGCCAAGAGGGGCAGGGAACCTACGAGCAGTACTTC. It encodes CASSQEGQGTYEQYF.

The V and J genes are TRBV6-5 and TRBJ2-2; D is possibly TRBD1 (5 bases). The V gene lost 5 bases and the J gene lost 0 bases, with 10 bases spanning the gap. Germline V gene data show CDR1 as MNHEY and CDR2 as SVGAGI. The CDR3 totals 15 residues. The CDR3 DNA follows: TGTGCCAGCAGTCCGACAGCTTCGAACACCGGGGAGCTGTTTTTT. It is translated as CASSPTASNTGELFF.

This clone was picked up a small number of times. The chain uses TRBV11-1 and TRBJ1-2; the D gene is possibly TRBD1 (5 bases). This CDR3 spans 13 amino acids. Trimming removed 5 bases at V and 8 bases at J, with 15 bases between. Germline V lookup: CDR1 SGHAT, CDR2 FQDESV (reference sequence). The CDR3 protein is CASSPAGVGGYTF. Written as DNA, the CDR3 is TGTGCCAGCAGCCCAGCGGGGGTAGGAGGCTACACCTTC.

V usage is TRBV9 and J usage is TRBJ2-1; TRBD2 agrees at 10 bases. There are 18 residues in the CDR3. Germline CDR1 and CDR2: SGDLS and YYNGEE. The V gene end was trimmed by 3 bases and the J gene end by 5 bases; junction bases not matched to a gene: 14. CDR3 amino acids: CASSGGGGGLAGDNEQFF. Written as DNA, the CDR3 is TGTGCCAGCAGCGGAGGTGGAGGGGGGCTAGCGGGGGACAATGAGCAGTTCTTC.

The chain is built from TRBV19 and TRBJ2-3; D perhaps matches TRBD2 (5 bases). The CDR3 consists of 16 residues. The germline V gene has CDR1 LNHDA and CDR2 SQIVND (reference sequence). V was clipped by 6 bases and J by 0 bases, with 16 bases between them. The CDR3 bases are TGTGCCAGTAGCTTACTCGGGGTTCCCAGCACAGATACGCAGTATTTT. Translation gives CASSLLGVPSTDTQYF.

This sequence joins TRBV5-4 and TRBJ1-1, with D perhaps matching TRBD1 (6 bases). V lost 5 bases, J lost 0 bases, and 14 bases lay in between. There are 15 residues in the CDR3. Looked up from germline, CDR1 is SGHNT and CDR2 is YYREEE (reference sequence). The CDR3 nucleotides read TGTGCCAGCAGAAGCGGAGGACAGCTGAACACTGAAGCTTTCTTT. Its translation: CASRSGGQLNTEAFF.

The V gene is TRBV5-4, the J gene TRBJ2-7; 10 nucleotides align to TRBD1. Germline-derived CDR1 and CDR2 are SGHNT and YYREEE (reference sequence). Trimming removed 0 bases from V and 5 bases from J; junction bases left unmatched: 2. CDR3 length: 14 amino acids. In DNA form, the CDR3 reads TGTGCCAGCAGCTTGGGACAGGGGGCCGACGAGCAGTACTTC. Translation gives CASSLGQGADEQYF.

The rearrangement joins TRBV5-6 to TRBJ1-1; 7 nucleotides match TRBD1. The CDR3 runs 16 residues. Looked up from germline, CDR1 is SGHDT and CDR2 is YYEEEE. The ends lost 4 bases at V and 0 bases at J; junction bases unmatched: 9. The CDR3 protein is CASSLTGVNMNTEAFF. CDR3 sequence (DNA): TGTGCCAGCAGCCTTACAGGGGTTAACATGAACACTGAAGCTTTCTTT.

A note on this clone: The sample holds other DNA sequences that translate to the same CDR3. This rearrangement joins TRBV5-1 to TRBJ2-3; no definite D call. The CDR3 length is 14 residues. V lost 0 bases and J 3 bases, leaving 8 bases between the germline ends. From germline, CDR1 is SGHRS and CDR2 YFSETQ. The CDR3 region has the DNA TGCGCCAGCAGCTTGGAGGCAGGTACAGATACGCAGTATTTT. It codes for CASSLEAGTDTQYF.

V is TRBV7-8 and J is TRBJ2-1; the D gene is possibly TRBD2 (6 bases). CDR1 is SGHVS, CDR2 FQNEAQ, per germline. Trimming pared 4 bases from V and 7 bases from J, leaving 11 bases between. The CDR3 spans 13 residues. Here the CDR3 reads CASSWAGMNEQFF. CDR3 DNA sequence: TGTGCCAGCAGCTGGGCGGGGATGAATGAGCAGTTCTTC.

This chain uses TRBV6-4 with TRBJ1-1, with 9 bases matching TRBD1. Germline loops: CDR1 MRHNA, CDR2 SNTAGT. V trimming: 3 bases; J trimming: 4 bases; junction bases outside the gene matches: 3. The CDR3 is 14 residues long. CDR3 bases: TGTGCCAGCAGTGAAAGGGGACAGGGCACTGAAGCTTTCTTT. This gives the protein CASSERGQGTEAFF.